This is a list of T cell receptor beta chains from one sample in a study of cytomegalovirus exposure and HLA in healthy donors. Produced via immunoSEQ multiplex PCR; TCRdb's table is partial and in-frame only. This sample carries fewer than 150,000 clones, about 80% of them seen once, and the ten largest clones take about 2.2%. The sequencing input was PBMCs. All receptors come from a man aged 30 to 39 in good health and CMV-seronegative. CDR3s include the opening cysteine and the closing phenylalanine or tryptophan. A D gene is named only where the DNA matches it firmly. The size entry is marked missing in some rows and otherwise reads once, few, many or a size class.

v_gene,d_gene,j_gene,abundance,CDR3aa,CDR3nt
TRBV19,TRBD1,TRBJ1-5,NA,CASRPTGGPQHF,TGTGCCAGTAGACCTACAGGGGGGCCCCAGCATTTT
TRBV20-1,NA,TRBJ2-5,NA,CSARIEVTQYF,TGCAGTGCTAGAATTGAGGTAACCCAGTACTTC
TRBV7-2,TRBD1,TRBJ2-1,NA,CASSLNGRGIYNEQFF,TGTGCCAGCAGCTTAAATGGCAGGGGGATCTACAATGAGCAGTTCTTC
TRBV6-1,NA,TRBJ2-7,NA,CASSGGVAATEQYF,TGTGCCAGCAGTGGGGGGGTGGCAGCCACCGAGCAGTACTTC
TRBV18,NA,TRBJ2-3,NA,CASSPSPVQGGTQYF,TGTGCCAGCTCACCCTCCCCAGTCCAAGGGGGTACGCAGTATTTT
TRBV6-6,NA,TRBJ1-1,few,CASSLGDTNTEAFF,TGTGCCAGCAGTTTAGGGGACACGAACACTGAAGCTTTCTTT
TRBV28,TRBD1,TRBJ1-2,NA,CASNPQGNYDYTF,TGTGCCAGCAACCCACAGGGGAACTATGACTACACCTTC
TRBV18,NA,TRBJ1-1,NA,CASSPPTPVEAFF,TGTGCCAGCTCACCCCCAACCCCGGTTGAAGCTTTCTTT
TRBV7-2,NA,TRBJ2-5,once,CASSRQLETQYF,TGTGCCAGCAGCCGACAGCTGGAGACCCAGTACTTC
TRBV13,TRBD2,TRBJ2-7,NA,CASSISLAAYEQYF,TGTGCCAGCAGCATATCTCTAGCGGCCTACGAGCAGTACTTC
TRBV19,TRBD1,TRBJ2-7,NA,CASSATGNTYEQYF,TGTGCCAGTAGTGCGACAGGGAATACCTACGAGCAGTACTTC
TRBV5-1,TRBD1,TRBJ1-1,NA,CASSLGFTGGITEAFF,TGCGCCAGCAGCCTCGGTTTTACAGGGGGAATAACTGAAGCTTTCTTT
TRBV7-2,NA,TRBJ1-5,once,CASSLAGGGWQPQHF,TGTGCCAGCAGCTTAGCTGGCGGGGGTTGGCAGCCCCAGCATTTT
TRBV10-2,TRBD1,TRBJ2-7,NA,CASSWTGAYEQYF,TGCGCCAGCTCTTGGACAGGAGCCTACGAGCAGTACTTC
TRBV5-1,TRBD2,TRBJ2-3,NA,CASTPSGPNGDTQYF,TGCGCCAGCACCCCTAGCGGACCAAATGGGGATACGCAGTATTTT
TRBV18,TRBD1,TRBJ1-1,NA,CASSEQTGVTEAFF,TGTGCCAGCTCAGAACAGACAGGGGTCACTGAAGCTTTCTTT
TRBV5-4,TRBD2,TRBJ2-7,NA,CASSLGTSGPTEQYF,TGTGCCAGCAGCTTGGGGACTAGCGGTCCTACGGAGCAGTACTTC
TRBV2,NA,TRBJ1-4,NA,CASTPHENEKLFF,TGTGCCAGCACCCCCCATGAGAATGAAAAACTGTTTTTT
TRBV19,NA,TRBJ2-5,NA,CASSPGGIQETQYF,TGTGCCAGTAGTCCTGGGGGGATTCAAGAGACCCAGTACTTC